One and the same sample provided the 2 T cell receptor beta chains below, sequenced in a study of Tregs in tolerant kidney transplant recipients. Generated by immunoSEQ multiplex PCR, the TCRdb table keeps only in-frame clones and is missing some. The sample holds 25,000 to 35,000 clones. Sequencing was performed on CD8+ T cells from blood, taken before the transplant. These receptors were collected from a human donor who received a combined kidney and bone marrow transplant.

To note about this clone: The missing CDR3 end, 3 residues past where the read stops, is filled in from the germline J gene. This chain uses TRBV30 with TRBJ1-1; no reliable D call. CDR3 length: 13 amino acids. The germline V and J ends were trimmed by 8 bases and 0 bases, with 13 bases remaining between them. Germline loops: CDR1 GTSNPN, CDR2 SVGIG (reference sequence). The CDR3 bases that were read are TGTGCCCGGAAAAGAACTATGAACACTGAA. Translation: CARKRTMNTE. The whole CDR3 protein reads CARKRTMNTEAFF.

Note on this clone: Read data end 3 residues before the CDR3 end; the end is taken from the germline J gene. The V gene is TRBV14, the J gene TRBJ1-1; no clear D gene. The V and J ends lost 5 bases and 1 base respectively, with 11 bases between them. Germline loops: CDR1 SGHDN, CDR2 FVKESK. The CDR3 covers 14 residues. This CDR3 is CASSDIATNTEAFF. The part of the CDR3 DNA that was read is TGTGCCAGCAGCGATATAGCAACGAACACTGAA.